Each of the 3 T cell receptor beta chains below was sequenced from the same sample in a study of cytomegalovirus exposure and HLA in healthy donors. TCRdb's copy holds only in-frame clones and misses some; the assay was immunoSEQ multiplex PCR. The sample includes 150,000 or so clones, 75% to 90% of them seen just once. The specimen sequenced was PBMCs. These receptors were collected from a woman between 18 and 29 years old in good health and CMV-seropositive.

This clone appeared once. The chain's CDR3 is CASSYRTGNTEAFF. The CDR3 nucleotides read TGTGCCAGCAGTTACAGGACAGGGAACACTGAAGCTTTCTTT. The chain employs TRBV6-5 and TRBJ1-1; 7 bases match TRBD1. V was pared by 2 bases and J by 1 base, with 1 base of the junction left unmatched. The germline CDR1 and CDR2 sequences are MNHEY and SVGAGI. This CDR3 has 14 residues.

The genes are TRBV6-1 and TRBJ1-2, with no clear D. The germline V gene has CDR1 MNHNS and CDR2 SASEGT. Deletions cut 1 base from V and 5 bases from J, with 17 bases between. CDR3 size: 16 residues. CDR3 protein: CASSEGTHFDIYGYTF. CDR3 bases: TGTGCCAGCAGTGAAGGGACTCATTTCGACATTTATGGCTACACCTTC.

The V and J genes are TRBV6-6 and TRBJ1-6, with unresolved D. Trimming took off 5 bases at V and 10 bases at J, with 18 bases between the two ends. Germline V gene data show CDR1 as MNHNY and CDR2 as SVGAGI (reference sequence). This CDR3 region has 15 residues. The CDR3 DNA is TGTGCCAGCAGTACCCCGAGGGAGCTAGAGTCACCCCTCCACTTT. Translated, it gives CASSTPRELESPLHF.